Below are 20 T cell receptor beta chains sequenced from a single sample in a study of OX40 agonist ivuxolimab in advanced cancers. Clones were read by immunoSEQ multiplex PCR, and TCRdb kept only the in-frame ones, dropping some. The sample lists about 17,000 clones; approximately 78% were seen once. The source was CD4+ or CD8+ T cells sorted from blood, collected in a trial of the OX40 agonist ivuxolimab. Every receptor here comes from an adult with an advanced solid tumor such as melanoma, head and neck, liver or kidney cancer.

This rearrangement joins TRBV30 to TRBJ2-5; 11 positions match TRBD2. The J call may be in error: the DNA end matches TRBJ2-7 better. CDR1 is GTSNPN, CDR2 SVGIG, per germline (reference sequence). The CDR3 is 14 amino acids. CDR3 DNA sequence: TGTGCCTCAAGAACTAGCGGGGGTACCTACGAGCAGTACTTC. Its translation: CASRTSGGTYEQYF.

This sequence joins TRBV27 and TRBJ2-2; D is unresolved. This CDR3 is 12 amino acids long. CDR1 and CDR2 from the germline V gene are MNHEY and SMNVEV (reference sequence). Trimming took off 11 bases at V and 12 bases at J, with 19 bases between the two ends. The CDR3 here is CAGQAGPYQLFF. CDR3 nucleotides: TGTGCCGGTCAAGCTGGGCCCTACCAGCTGTTTTTT.

The table lists this clone with a count of one. The gene calls are TRBV7-2 and TRBJ2-3; possibly TRBD1 or TRBD2 for D (5 bases each). The CDR3 is 16 amino acids. V was clipped by 2 bases and J by 6 bases, with 18 bases between them. Germline-derived CDR1 and CDR2 are SGHTA and FQGNSA. CDR3 protein: CASSLRDLLYDDTQYF. The CDR3 coding sequence is TGTGCCAGCAGCTTACGGGACCTTCTTTATGATGATACGCAGTATTTT.

This chain joins TRBV19 and TRBJ2-5; D gene unclear. Per germline, CDR1 LNHDA and CDR2 SQIVND (reference sequence). The V and J ends lost 3 bases and 2 bases respectively, with 7 bases between them. The CDR3 extends over 13 amino acids. The CDR3 here is CASSMVPQETQYF. The CDR3 DNA reads TGTGCCAGTAGTATGGTTCCTCAAGAGACCCAGTACTTC.

This clone appeared a single time. The J gene is TRBJ1-5, the V gene TRBV19; TRBD1 matches at 8 bases. Per germline, CDR1 LNHDA and CDR2 SQIVND (reference sequence). The V segment lost 4 bases and the J segment 6 bases; nucleotides outside the gene matches: 8. The CDR3 runs 15 residues. This CDR3 reads CASSSGQGVAQPQHF. Here the CDR3 DNA reads TGTGCCAGTAGTAGCGGACAGGGAGTGGCTCAGCCCCAGCATTTT.

The chain couples TRBV11-3 to TRBJ2-1; D is ambiguous. CDR1 and CDR2 (germline): SGHNT, YENEEA. The CDR3 is 14 amino acids. Trimming took 0 bases from V and 7 from J, leaving 10 bases between them. The CDR3: CASSLDLHGNEQFF. In DNA form, the CDR3 reads TGTGCCAGCAGCTTAGATCTCCATGGTAATGAGCAGTTCTTC.

The chain employs TRBV25-1 and TRBJ2-1, with D possibly matching TRBD1 (6 bases). Looked up from germline, CDR1 is MGHDK and CDR2 is SYGVNS. V lost 3 bases, J lost 8 bases, and 14 bases lay in between. CDR3 length: 14 residues. The CDR3 region has the DNA TGTGCCAGCAGTGATTACCTGGACAGCCATGAGCAGTTCTTC. Translating gives CASSDYLDSHEQFF.

The chain joins TRBV6-4 to TRBJ2-3; D gene unclear. Looked up from germline, CDR1 is MRHNA and CDR2 is SNTAGT. The CDR3 has 14 amino acids. Trimming took 2 bases from V and 2 from J, leaving 8 bases between them. CDR3 amino acids: CASSDGNPTDTQYF. The CDR3 nucleotides are TGTGCCAGCAGTGACGGGAACCCCACAGATACGCAGTATTTT.

The J gene is TRBJ1-6, the V gene TRBV5-4; 8 bases agree with TRBD1. Germline V gene lookup returns CDR1 SGHNT and CDR2 YYREEE (reference sequence). CDR3 length: 16 residues. V lost 7 bases and J lost 0; bases outside the gene matches: 6. For the CDR3, the DNA is TGTGCCAGCGCCAGGGGGCCTTTCTCCTATAATTCACCCCTCCACTTT. Encoded protein: CASARGPFSYNSPLHF.

The chain is built from TRBV19 and TRBJ2-2; D unclear. From germline, CDR1 is LNHDA and CDR2 SQIVND (reference sequence). Trimming left V 4 bases short and J 5 bases short, with 17 bases between. The CDR3 covers 16 residues. As DNA, the CDR3 is TGTGCCAGTAGTAAGTCAGGCGTTTTGGATACCGGGGAGCTGTTTTTT. Translated: CASSKSGVLDTGELFF.

On this clone itself: The junction differs from germline at one of its ends, possibly a read error. The V call is TRBV7-2, the J call TRBJ2-3; D ambiguous. The CDR3 totals 9 residues. In germline, CDR1 is SGHTA, CDR2 FQGNSA. Written as DNA, the CDR3 is TGTGCCAGCAGCCCAACTTTAATATTT. Protein: CASSPTLIF.

The CDR3 is CASRAGTGSQPQHF. The CDR3 DNA follows: TGTGCCAGCAGAGCCGGGACAGGGAGTCAGCCCCAGCATTTT. The chain has TRBV28 and TRBJ1-5, with 9 bases identical to TRBD1. This CDR3 region has 14 residues. CDR1 is MDHEN, CDR2 SYDVKM, per germline. V shed 6 bases, J shed 6 bases, and the junction held 6 bases outside the gene matches.

This clone was observed a single time. The chain couples TRBV11-2 to TRBJ2-3, with 9 bases fitting TRBD2. V shed 2 bases, J shed 5 bases, and the junction held 5 bases outside the gene matches. Per germline, CDR1 SGHAT and CDR2 FQNNGV. This CDR3 contains 15 residues. CDR3 bases: TGTGCCAGCAGCTTAAGGCGGGGGGGCTTAGATACGCAGTATTTT. Amino acid sequence: CASSLRRGGLDTQYF.

The chain employs TRBV28 and TRBJ2-5, with no clear D. The CDR3 sequence is 15 residues long. V lost 2 bases and J 2 bases, leaving 12 bases between the germline ends. The germline CDR1 and CDR2 sequences are MDHEN and SYDVKM. The CDR3 is CASSLPNPKQETQYF. CDR3 bases: TGTGCCAGCAGTTTACCCAACCCAAAACAAGAGACCCAGTACTTC.

The chain joins TRBV19 to TRBJ2-3; perhaps TRBD2 as D (5 bases). This CDR3 spans 16 amino acids. Trimming left V 0 bases short and J 2 bases short, with 12 bases between. Germline V gives CDR1 LNHDA, CDR2 SQIVND (reference sequence). CDR3 protein: CASSIDRRFVTDTQYF. The CDR3 nucleotides read TGTGCCAGTAGTATAGATCGGAGGTTTGTCACAGATACGCAGTATTTT.

This rearrangement joins TRBV11-1 to TRBJ1-1; 7 bases line up with TRBD1. V dropped 5 bases and J dropped 5; count of bases not matched to a gene: 14. Germline V gene lookup returns CDR1 SGHAT and CDR2 FQDESV (reference sequence). CDR3 length: 16 amino acids. CDR3 DNA sequence: TGTGCCAGCAGCCCTAGGGACAGCCGTTACATGACTGAAGCTTTCTTT. This gives the protein CASSPRDSRYMTEAFF.

The V and J genes are TRBV5-1 and TRBJ2-5, with D unclear. CDR1 is SGHRS, CDR2 YFSETQ, per germline. This CDR3 comprises 15 residues. V lost 3 bases to trimming and J lost 5 bases, with 17 bases between them. As DNA, the CDR3 is TGCGCCAGCAGCTCAACTGGCTTCGCGTCGGAGACCCAGTACTTC. Protein sequence: CASSSTGFASETQYF.

This chain joins TRBV19 and TRBJ2-5; D gene ambiguous. CDR1 is LNHDA and CDR2 is SQIVND in the germline V gene (reference sequence). The length of the CDR3 is 13 residues. V was pared by 0 bases and J by 5 bases, with 7 bases between. In DNA, the CDR3 is TGTGCCAGTAGTATAGACCACGGGGAGACCCAGTACTTC. It encodes CASSIDHGETQYF.

CDR3: CASGQETQYF. CDR3 DNA sequence: TGTGCCAGCGGTCAAGAGACCCAGTACTTC. The J gene is TRBJ2-5, the V gene TRBV21-1. TRBV21-1 is a pseudogene segment. This CDR3 comprises 10 residues.

The count of this clone is one. This chain uses TRBV9 with TRBJ2-1; tentatively, D is TRBD1 (5 bases). Trimming left V 3 bases short and J 5 bases short, with 15 bases between. CDR3 length: 15 amino acids. Germline V gene lookup returns CDR1 SGDLS and CDR2 YYNGEE. CDR3 in amino acids: CASSGSGQGNNEQFF. The CDR3 nucleotides are TGTGCCAGCAGCGGCTCAGGACAAGGAAACAATGAGCAGTTCTTC. Full variable domain (rest looked up from reference TRBV9 and TRBJ2-1): DSGVTQTPKHLITATGQRVTLRCSPRSGDLSVYWYQQSLDQGLQFLIQYYNGEERAKGNILERFSAQQFPDLHSELNLSSLELGDSALYFCASSGSGQGNNEQFFGPGTRLTVL.